Following are 18 T cell receptor beta chains from one sample sequenced in a study of shared T cell receptors in the human thymus. This table comes from immunoSEQ multiplex PCR, and its TCRdb copy is limited to in-frame clones, with some not included. The sample holds roughly 500,000 clones, more than 75% seen once. A further study also used this sample, focusing on human thymus T cells.

The specimen sequenced was thymocytes. These TCRs come from a boy under two years old with a congenital heart defect.

This clone appeared once. The V and J genes are TRBV7-2 and TRBJ2-7; 10 bases are shared with TRBD2. The CDR3 is 16 residues long. CDR1 and CDR2 (germline): SGHTA, FQGNSA. Unmatched junction bases numbered 5, after V lost 1 base and J lost 2 bases. CDR3 residues: CASSLVFLAGAYEQYF. CDR3 DNA sequence: TGTGCCAGCAGCTTAGTGTTCCTAGCGGGAGCCTACGAGCAGTACTTC.

This clone was counted a few times. Compared with germline, one end of the junction differs, possibly owing to a read error. The chain uses TRBV4-2 and TRBJ2-1; TRBD2 matches 7 bases. The CDR3 totals 13 residues. CDR1 and CDR2 (germline): LGHNA, YNFKEQ. In DNA form, the CDR3 reads TGTGCCAGCAGCCAGAGGGCTAGCGGCCCCCAGCTCTTC. Protein product: CASSQRASGPQLF.

V is TRBV11-2 and J is TRBJ2-3; D is unresolved. Per germline, CDR1 SGHAT and CDR2 FQNNGV. The CDR3 covers 12 residues. The V and J ends lost 7 bases and 1 base respectively, with 6 bases between them. The CDR3 sequence is CASKQGTDTQYF. The DNA for the CDR3 is TGTGCCAGCAAGCAGGGCACAGATACGCAGTATTTT.

This clone has just a few counts. The rearrangement joins TRBV29-1 to TRBJ1-4; D not resolved. Trimming took off 7 bases at V and 0 bases at J, with 6 bases between the two ends. The germline V gene has CDR1 SQVTM and CDR2 ANQGSEA. This CDR3 is built from 12 residues. The CDR3 DNA reads TGCAGCGCCGCTACAACTAATGAAAAACTGTTTTTT. Its translation: CSAATTNEKLFF.

V gene TRBV19 combines with J gene TRBJ2-3; D may be TRBD2 (5 bases). The ends were cut back, 3 bases at V and 6 bases at J, with 10 bases in the middle. Germline CDR1 reads LNHDA; CDR2 reads SQIVND (reference sequence). CDR3 size: 13 residues. CDR3 region: CASSIEGADTQYF. The CDR3 DNA sequence: TGTGCCAGTAGTATCGAGGGCGCGGATACGCAGTATTTT. Drawing the rest from reference TRBV19 and TRBJ2-3, the complete variable domain is DGGITQSPKYLFRKEGQNVTLSCEQNLNHDAMYWYRQDPGQGLRLIYYSQIVNDFQKGDIAEGYSVSREKKESFPLTVTSAQKNPTAFYLCASSIEGADTQYFGPGTRLTVL.

The chain employs TRBV18 and TRBJ2-1; 8 nucleotides agree with TRBD2. The V and J ends lost 5 bases and 9 bases, in that order; junction bases with no gene match: 15. The V gene's germline CDR1 is KGHSH and CDR2 LQKENI. CDR3 length equals 16 residues. This CDR3 is CASSLPGTSSIGEQFF. The DNA of the CDR3 is TGTGCCAGCTCATTACCAGGGACTAGTAGTATTGGTGAGCAGTTCTTC.

This clone was detected only once. The genes are TRBV27 and TRBJ2-3; 12 bases map to TRBD2. Germline V gene data show CDR1 as MNHEY and CDR2 as SMNVEV (reference sequence). The J segment lost 5 bases and the V segment lost 5 bases, leaving 8 bases of the junction unmatched. The CDR3 totals 16 residues. Here the CDR3 DNA reads TGTGCCAGCAGTCCGGCTAGCGGGAGGGCCGTAGATACGCAGTATTTT. Translation gives CASSPASGRAVDTQYF.

The chain uses TRBV11-3 and TRBJ2-7, with D possibly TRBD2 on 6 matching bases. The germline V and J ends were trimmed by 4 bases and 6 bases, with 22 bases remaining between them. The CDR3 contains 16 residues. Germline CDR1 SGHNT, CDR2 YENEEA. As DNA, the CDR3 is TGTGCCAGCAGCTACTCCGCGGGGACGGGAGCAGGCGAGCAGTACTTC. Protein: CASSYSAGTGAGEQYF.

The rearrangement links TRBV5-6 to TRBJ2-5; weak D call: TRBD1 (5 bases). V was trimmed by 0 bases and J by 1 base, leaving 10 bases between them. Germline V gene sequence: CDR1 SGHDT, CDR2 YYEEEE. CDR3 length equals 15 residues. CDR3: CASSLGRAGQETQYF. Written as DNA, the CDR3 is TGTGCCAGCAGCTTGGGCAGGGCAGGCCAAGAGACCCAGTACTTC. Drawing the rest from reference TRBV5-6 and TRBJ2-5, the complete variable domain is DAGVTQSPTHLIKTRGQQVTLRCSPKSGHDTVSWYQQALGQGPQFIFQYYEEEERQRGNFPDRFSGHQFPNYSSELNVNALLLGDSALYLCASSLGRAGQETQYFGPGTRLLVL.

This clone was observed a single time. This rearrangement joins TRBV10-2 to TRBJ2-3; D may be TRBD1 (5 bases). V dropped 6 bases and J dropped 7 bases, with 8 bases sitting between them. Per the germline V gene, CDR1 is WSHSY and CDR2 is SAAADI. This CDR3 region has 11 residues. The CDR3 loop is CASRRGYTQYF. The CDR3 DNA sequence: TGCGCCAGCAGAAGGGGCTATACGCAGTATTTT.

This clone was picked up a small number of times. This chain joins TRBV27 and TRBJ2-1, with D maybe TRBD1 (5 bases). The germline V and J ends were trimmed by 8 bases and 7 bases, with 18 bases remaining between them. This CDR3 has 14 residues. The germline gives CDR1 MNHEY, CDR2 SMNVEV (reference sequence). CDR3 DNA sequence: TGTGCCAGCGGGGCGATTCCCCCGAGGAATGAGCAGTTCTTC. Amino acid sequence: CASGAIPPRNEQFF.

Only a few counts were recorded for this clone. The CDR3 coding sequence is TGCGCCAGCAGCCACGACAGGGGCAGCCAGCCCCAGCATTTT. Translating gives CASSHDRGSQPQHF. V usage is TRBV4-1 and J usage is TRBJ1-5, with TRBD1 identical over 8 bases. This CDR3 has 14 residues. V was pared by 3 bases and J by 7 bases, with 5 bases of the junction left unmatched. Per the germline V gene, CDR1 is MGHRA and CDR2 is YSYEKL.

V and J are TRBV18 and TRBJ2-7; D possibly corresponds to TRBD2 (5 bases). The CDR3 is 13 residues long. V shed 3 bases and J shed 7 bases, with 13 bases lying between them. Germline CDR1 reads KGHSH; CDR2 reads LQKENI. The CDR3 nucleotides read TGTGCCAGCTCACCTAATAGCGCAGTGGAGCAGTACTTC. Its translation is CASSPNSAVEQYF.

This sequence joins TRBV5-4 and TRBJ2-3; tentatively, D is TRBD2 (6 bases). The CDR3 has 15 residues. Germline CDR1 reads SGHNT; CDR2 reads YYREEE (reference sequence). V shed 1 base and J shed 1 base, with 10 bases lying between them. In DNA form, the CDR3 reads TGTGCCAGCAGCTTGAACGGGAGTCGCACAGATACGCAGTATTTT. Its translation: CASSLNGSRTDTQYF.

The chain employs TRBV14 and TRBJ2-7; D not certain. V was pared by 1 base and J by 5 bases, with 21 bases between. CDR1 SGHDN and CDR2 FVKESK come from the germline V gene. This CDR3 has 17 amino acids. The CDR3 protein is CASSQGYWPNRVHEQYF. CDR3 DNA sequence: TGTGCCAGCAGCCAAGGCTATTGGCCTAACCGGGTACACGAGCAGTACTTC.

The table lists this clone with a count of one. The V gene is TRBV6-6, the J gene TRBJ2-7; 7 bases are shared with TRBD1. This CDR3 is 15 amino acids long. The trim removed 0 bases at V and 4 bases at J, leaving 6 bases unmatched. CDR1 and CDR2 from the germline V gene are MNHNY and SVGAGI (reference sequence). CDR3 amino acids: CASSYSRGGGYEQYF. CDR3 in DNA: TGTGCCAGCAGTTACTCGCGAGGGGGCGGATACGAGCAGTACTTC.

V is TRBV9 and J is TRBJ2-1, with a possible D match to TRBD2 (5 bases). Germline V gives CDR1 SGDLS, CDR2 YYNGEE. The CDR3 runs to 15 residues. Trimming took off 0 bases at V and 5 bases at J, with 12 bases between the two ends. CDR3 loop: CASSVALVIDNEQFF. The CDR3 nucleotides read TGTGCCAGCAGCGTAGCACTAGTAATTGACAATGAGCAGTTCTTC.

This clone was observed a few times. This chain uses TRBV7-9 with TRBJ2-2; D may be TRBD1 (5 bases). V was pared by 0 bases and J by 6 bases, with 11 bases between. The length of the CDR3 is 15 residues. Germline lookup yields CDR1 SEHNR and CDR2 FQNEAQ (reference sequence). The CDR3 loop is CASSLALREPGELFF. CDR3 bases: TGTGCCAGCAGCTTAGCGCTCAGGGAACCCGGGGAGCTGTTTTTT. Full variable domain (rest looked up from reference TRBV7-9 and TRBJ2-2): DTGVSQNPRHKITKRGQNVTFRCDPISEHNRLYWYRQTLGQGPEFLTYFQNEAQLEKSRLLSDRFSAERPKGSFSTLEIQRTEQGDSAMYLCASSLALREPGELFFGEGSRLTVL.